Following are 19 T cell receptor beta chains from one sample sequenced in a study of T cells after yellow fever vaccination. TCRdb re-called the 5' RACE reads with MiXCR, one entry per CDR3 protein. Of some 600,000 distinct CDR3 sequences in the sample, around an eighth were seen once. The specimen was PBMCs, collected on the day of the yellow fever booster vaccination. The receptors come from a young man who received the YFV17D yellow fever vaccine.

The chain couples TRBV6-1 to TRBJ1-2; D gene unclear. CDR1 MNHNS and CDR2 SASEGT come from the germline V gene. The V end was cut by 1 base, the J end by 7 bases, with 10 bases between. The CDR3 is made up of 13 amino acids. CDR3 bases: TGTGCCAGCAGTGAAGAGGCCAGGTCTGGCTACACCTTC. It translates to CASSEEARSGYTF.

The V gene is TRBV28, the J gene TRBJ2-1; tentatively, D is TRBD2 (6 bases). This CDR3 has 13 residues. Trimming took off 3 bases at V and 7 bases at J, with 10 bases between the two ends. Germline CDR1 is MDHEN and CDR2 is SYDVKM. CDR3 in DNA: TGTGCCAGCAGTTTGATAGGAGGGAATGAGCAGTTCTTC. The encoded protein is CASSLIGGNEQFF.

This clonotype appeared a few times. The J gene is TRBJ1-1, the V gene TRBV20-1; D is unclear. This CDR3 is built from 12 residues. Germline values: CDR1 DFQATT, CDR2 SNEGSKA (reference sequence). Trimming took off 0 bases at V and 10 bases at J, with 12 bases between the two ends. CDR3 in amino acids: CSARDRASAAFF. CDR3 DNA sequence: TGCAGTGCTAGAGATCGGGCAAGCGCAGCTTTCTTT.

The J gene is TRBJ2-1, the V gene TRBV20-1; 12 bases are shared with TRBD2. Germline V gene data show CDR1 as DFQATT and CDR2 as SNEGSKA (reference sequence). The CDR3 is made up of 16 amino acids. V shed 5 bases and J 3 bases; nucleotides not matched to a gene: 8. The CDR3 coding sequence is TGCAGTGCTCCAGCTAGCGGGGGGGAAGTCTACAATGAGCAGTTCTTC. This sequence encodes CSAPASGGEVYNEQFF.

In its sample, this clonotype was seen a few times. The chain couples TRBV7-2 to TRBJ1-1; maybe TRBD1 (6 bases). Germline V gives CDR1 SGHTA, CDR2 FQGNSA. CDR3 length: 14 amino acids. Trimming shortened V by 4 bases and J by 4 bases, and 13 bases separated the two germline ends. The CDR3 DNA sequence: TGTGCCAGCAGCTCCAACAGGGATGGCACTGAAGCTTTCTTT. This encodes CASSSNRDGTEAFF.

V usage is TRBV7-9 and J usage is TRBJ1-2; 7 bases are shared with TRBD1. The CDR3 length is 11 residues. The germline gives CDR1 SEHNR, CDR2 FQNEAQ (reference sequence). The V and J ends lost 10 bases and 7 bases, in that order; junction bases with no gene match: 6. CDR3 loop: CATRDSSGYTF. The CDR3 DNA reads TGTGCCACCCGGGACAGTTCTGGCTACACCTTC. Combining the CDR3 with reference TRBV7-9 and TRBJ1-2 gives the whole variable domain DTGVSQNPRHKITKRGQNVTFRCDPISEHNRLYWYRQTLGQGPEFLTYFQNEAQLEKSRLLSDRFSAERPKGSFSTLEIQRTEQGDSAMYLCATRDSSGYTFGSGTRLTVV.

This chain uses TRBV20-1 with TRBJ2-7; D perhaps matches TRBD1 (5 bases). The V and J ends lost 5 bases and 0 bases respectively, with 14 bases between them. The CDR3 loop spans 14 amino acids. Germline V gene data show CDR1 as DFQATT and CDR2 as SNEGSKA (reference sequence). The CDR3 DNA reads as TGCAGTGCTTTGCAAACAGGCAGCTCCTACGAGCAGTACTTC. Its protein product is CSALQTGSSYEQYF.

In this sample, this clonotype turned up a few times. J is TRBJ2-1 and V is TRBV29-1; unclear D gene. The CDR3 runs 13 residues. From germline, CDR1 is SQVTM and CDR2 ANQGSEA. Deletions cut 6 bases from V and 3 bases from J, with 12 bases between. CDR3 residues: CSVVALVYNEQFF. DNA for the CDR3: TGCAGCGTGGTCGCGCTAGTCTACAATGAGCAGTTCTTC.

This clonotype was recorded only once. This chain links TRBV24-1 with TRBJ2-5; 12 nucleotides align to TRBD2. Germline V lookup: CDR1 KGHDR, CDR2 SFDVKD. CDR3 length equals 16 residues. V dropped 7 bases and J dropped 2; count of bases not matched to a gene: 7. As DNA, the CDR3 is TGTGCCACCAGCCGGCCTAGCGGGAGGGATCAAGAGACCCAGTACTTC. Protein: CATSRPSGRDQETQYF.

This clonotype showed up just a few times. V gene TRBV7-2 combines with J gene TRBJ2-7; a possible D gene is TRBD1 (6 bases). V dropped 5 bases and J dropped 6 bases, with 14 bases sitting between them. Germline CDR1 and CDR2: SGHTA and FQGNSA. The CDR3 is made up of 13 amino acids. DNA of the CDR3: TGTGCCAGCAGCCAAGGATGGGGGCTCGAGCAGTACTTC. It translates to CASSQGWGLEQYF.

CDR3 sequence: CASKTTTGELFF. CDR3 coding DNA: TGTGCCAGCAAAACGACCACCGGGGAGCTGTTTTTT. The rearrangement links TRBV6-2 or TRBV6-3 to TRBJ2-2, with D uncertain. The CDR3 runs 12 residues. From germline, CDR1 is MNHEY and CDR2 SVGEGT. The V and J ends lost 7 bases and 4 bases respectively, with 7 bases between them.

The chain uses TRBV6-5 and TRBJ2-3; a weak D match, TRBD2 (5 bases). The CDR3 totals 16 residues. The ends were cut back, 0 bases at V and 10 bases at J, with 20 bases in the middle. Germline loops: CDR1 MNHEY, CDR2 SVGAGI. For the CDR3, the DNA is TGTGCCAGCAGTTACTCGTCTAGCCTGCCCCTGGCCGCGCAGTATTTT. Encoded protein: CASSYSSSLPLAAQYF.

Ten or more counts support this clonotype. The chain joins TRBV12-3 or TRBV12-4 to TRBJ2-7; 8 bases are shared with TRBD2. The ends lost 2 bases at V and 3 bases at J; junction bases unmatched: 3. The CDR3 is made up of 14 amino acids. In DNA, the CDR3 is TGTGCCAGCAGTTTATCGGGAGGGGGCTACGAGCAGTACTTC. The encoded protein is CASSLSGGGYEQYF.

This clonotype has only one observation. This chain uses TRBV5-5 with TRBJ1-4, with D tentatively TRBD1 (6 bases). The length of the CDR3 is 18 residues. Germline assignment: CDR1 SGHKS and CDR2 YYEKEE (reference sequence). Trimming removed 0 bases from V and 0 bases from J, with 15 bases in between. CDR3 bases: TGTGCCAGCAGCTTGGCTACAGGGAGGGCTGCAACTAATGAAAAACTGTTTTTT. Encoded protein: CASSLATGRAATNEKLFF. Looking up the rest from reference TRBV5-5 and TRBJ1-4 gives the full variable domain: DAGVTQSPTHLIKTRGQQVTLRCSPISGHKSVSWYQQVLGQGPQFIFQYYEKEERGRGNFPDRFSARQFPNYSSELNVNALLLGDSALYLCASSLATGRAATNEKLFFGSGTQLSVL.

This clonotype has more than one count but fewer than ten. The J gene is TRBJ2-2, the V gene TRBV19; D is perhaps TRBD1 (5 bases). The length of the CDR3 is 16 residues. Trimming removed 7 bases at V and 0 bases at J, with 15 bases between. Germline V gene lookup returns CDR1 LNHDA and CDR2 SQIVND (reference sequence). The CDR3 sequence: CASTLDRTANTGELFF. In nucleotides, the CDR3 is TGTGCCAGTACCCTCGACAGAACTGCGAACACCGGGGAGCTGTTTTTT.

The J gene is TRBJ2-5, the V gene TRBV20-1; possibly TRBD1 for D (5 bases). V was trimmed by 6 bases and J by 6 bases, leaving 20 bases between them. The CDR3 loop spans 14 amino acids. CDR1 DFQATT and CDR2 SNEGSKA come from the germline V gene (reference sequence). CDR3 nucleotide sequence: TGCAGTGCCCATAGCAGGGCCTCCTCCAAGACCCAGTACTTC. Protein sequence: CSAHSRASSKTQYF.

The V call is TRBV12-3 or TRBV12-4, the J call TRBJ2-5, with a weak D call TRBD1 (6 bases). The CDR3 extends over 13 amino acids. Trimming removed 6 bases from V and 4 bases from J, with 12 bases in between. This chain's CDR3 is CASSPLGAETQYF. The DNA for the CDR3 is TGTGCCAGCAGCCCTTTGGGGGCAGAGACCCAGTACTTC.

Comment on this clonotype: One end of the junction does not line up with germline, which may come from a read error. The CDR3 DNA is TGTGCCAGCAGATACTCCGGGACTAGCGGGAGTCAAGAGACCCAGTACTTC. It encodes CASRYSGTSGSQETQYF. V usage is TRBV6-5 and J usage is TRBJ2-5, with 14 positions matching TRBD2. CDR1 and CDR2 (germline): MNHEY, SVGAGI. The CDR3 extends over 17 amino acids.

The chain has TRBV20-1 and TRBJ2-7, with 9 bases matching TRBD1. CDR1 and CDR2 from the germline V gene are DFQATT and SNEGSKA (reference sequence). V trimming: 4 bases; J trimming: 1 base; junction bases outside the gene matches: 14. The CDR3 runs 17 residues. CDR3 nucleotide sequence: TGCAGTGCTAACAGGGGGCCGGGTGGTAAATTTTCCTACGAGCAGTACTTC. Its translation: CSANRGPGGKFSYEQYF.